Listed below are T cell receptor beta chains from one sample, sequenced in a study of shared clonotypes between healthy human individuals. The method was immunoSEQ multiplex PCR; TCRdb's version includes in-frame clones alone and lacks a portion of them. The sample has roughly 510,000 clones; about 79% are singletons. Sequenced sample: PBMCs. These receptor sequences come from a woman between 40 and 55 years old in good health. Some clones in this sample may be carry-over from other donors' samples. CDR3s include the opening cysteine and the closing phenylalanine or tryptophan. Fields, in order: D gene, J gene, clone size, V gene, CDR3 DNA, CDR3 protein. The D gene is left open where the match is weak. Size values are once, few and many counts, or a class for expanded clones, and some rows have none.

TRBD2,TRBJ2-5,.,TRBV5-1,TGCGCCAGCAGCCCTTCGGCTAGCGGGAGGGCAGAGACCCAGTACTTC,CASSPSASGRAETQYF
TRBD1,TRBJ2-2,.,TRBV11-2,TGTGCCAGCAGCTTAGGGGACAGGGTTAACACCGGGGAGCTGTTTTTT,CASSLGDRVNTGELFF
TRBD2,TRBJ2-1,.,TRBV4-1,TGCGCCAGTACGATGTGGGAGGGCCGCGATGAGCAGTTCTTC,CASTMWEGRDEQFF
.,TRBJ1-2,.,TRBV28,TGTGCCAGCAGTTTACGGGGACGGCTCTATGGCTACACCTTC,CASSLRGRLYGYTF
.,TRBJ1-2,.,TRBV28,TGTGCCAGCAGATCGGAGGCCTATGGCTACACCTTC,CASRSEAYGYTF
.,TRBJ2-3,.,TRBV7-2,TGTGCCAGCAGCTTAAATTTGGCAGATACGCAGTATTTT,CASSLNLADTQYF
.,TRBJ2-1,once,TRBV7-9,TGTGCCAGCAGAACCCTAGGCGGCGATGAGCAGTTCTTC,CASRTLGGDEQFF
TRBD2,TRBJ2-1,.,TRBV10-3,TGTGCCATCAAGGGACTAAACAATGAGCAGTTCTTC,CAIKGLNNEQFF
.,TRBJ2-3,few,TRBV27,TGTGCCAGCAGTTTAAGGCAGGGAACAGATACGCAGTATTTT,CASSLRQGTDTQYF
TRBD1,TRBJ1-2,.,TRBV19,TGTGCCAGTAGTACTACAGGGGGTTTGAGCTATGGCTACACCTTC,CASSTTGGLSYGYTF
.,TRBJ1-5,.,TRBV5-4,TGTGCCAGCAGCTTGGGACAGATGTATGACAATCAGCCCCAGCATTTT,CASSLGQMYDNQPQHF
.,TRBJ1-2,.,TRBV19,TGTGCCAGTAGCCCTTCTACCGGTTACTATGGCTACACCTTC,CASSPSTGYYGYTF
TRBD2,TRBJ2-7,once,TRBV4-1,TGCGCCAGCAGCCACGGGACTAGTGCCTACGAGCAGTACTTC,CASSHGTSAYEQYF
.,TRBJ1-5,.,TRBV9,TGTGCCAGCAGCGTAGACCGCGGGGGGGGCAATCAGCCCCAGCATTTT,CASSVDRGGGNQPQHF
TRBD1,TRBJ1-2,many,TRBV6-1,TGTGCCAGCAGTGAAGCCCTCAGAGCGCTGTCAGGGGGCGTTGGCTACACCTTC,CASSEALRALSGGVGYTF
TRBD2,TRBJ2-2,many,TRBV4-2,TGTGCCAGCAGCCAAGAAGGACCAGCGGGAGGGCCCGGGGAGCTGTTTTTT,CASSQEGPAGGPGELFF
.,TRBJ2-7,few,TRBV5-6,TGTGCCAGCAGCTTTTTGGAAAGTCTGTTTGGCTCCTACGAGCAGTACTTC,CASSFLESLFGSYEQYF
.,TRBJ1-1,.,TRBV5-1,TGCGCCAGCAGCCGCGACATGAACACTGAAGCTTTCTTT,CASSRDMNTEAFF
.,TRBJ2-4,few,TRBV18,TGTGCCAGCTCACCGACTGAGGCACCGGGCATTCAGTACTTC,CASSPTEAPGIQYF
.,TRBJ1-4,.,TRBV30,TGTGCCTGGACTCCCATGGTTGCAACTAATGAAAAACTGTTTTTT,CAWTPMVATNEKLFF
.,TRBJ2-7,.,TRBV7-3,TGTGCCAGCATTATCGACAGCGCATACGAGCAGTACTTC,CASIIDSAYEQYF
TRBD1,TRBJ1-5,once,TRBV23-1,TGCGCCAGCAGTCAGTCCGACAGGGTGGGGCCTTATAGCAATCAGCCCCAGCATTTT,CASSQSDRVGPYSNQPQHF
.,TRBJ1-1,.,TRBV7-9,TGTGCCAGCAGCTGGCGAAAGGAGAACACTGAAGCTTTCTTT,CASSWRKENTEAFF